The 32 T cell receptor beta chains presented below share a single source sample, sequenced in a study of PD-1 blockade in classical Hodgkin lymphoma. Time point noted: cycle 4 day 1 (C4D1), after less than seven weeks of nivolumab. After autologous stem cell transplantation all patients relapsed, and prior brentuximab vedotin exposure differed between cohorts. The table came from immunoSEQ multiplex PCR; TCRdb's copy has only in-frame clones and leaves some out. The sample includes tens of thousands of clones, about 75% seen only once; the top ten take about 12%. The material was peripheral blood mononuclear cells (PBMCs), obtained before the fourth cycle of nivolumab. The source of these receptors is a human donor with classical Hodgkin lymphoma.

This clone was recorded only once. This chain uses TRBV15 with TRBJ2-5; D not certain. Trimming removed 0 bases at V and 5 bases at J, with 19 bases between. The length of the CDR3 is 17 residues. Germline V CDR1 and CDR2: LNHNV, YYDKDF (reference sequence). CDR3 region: CATSRDGRTVLGETQYF. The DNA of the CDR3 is TGTGCCACCAGCAGAGATGGAAGGACGGTCTTAGGGGAGACCCAGTACTTC.

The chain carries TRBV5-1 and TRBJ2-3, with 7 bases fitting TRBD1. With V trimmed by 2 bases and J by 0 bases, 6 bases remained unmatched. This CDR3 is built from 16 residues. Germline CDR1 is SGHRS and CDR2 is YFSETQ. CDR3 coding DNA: TGCGCCAGCAGCTTAGGGGGCACCCTTAGCACAGATACGCAGTATTTT. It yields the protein CASSLGGTLSTDTQYF.

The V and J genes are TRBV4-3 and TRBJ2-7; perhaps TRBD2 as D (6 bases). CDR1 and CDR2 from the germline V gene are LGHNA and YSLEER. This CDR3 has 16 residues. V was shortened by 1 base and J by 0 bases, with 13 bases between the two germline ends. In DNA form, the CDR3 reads TGCGCCAGCAGCCAAGGGAGACTAGGTGGCTCCTACGAGCAGTACTTC. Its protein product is CASSQGRLGGSYEQYF.

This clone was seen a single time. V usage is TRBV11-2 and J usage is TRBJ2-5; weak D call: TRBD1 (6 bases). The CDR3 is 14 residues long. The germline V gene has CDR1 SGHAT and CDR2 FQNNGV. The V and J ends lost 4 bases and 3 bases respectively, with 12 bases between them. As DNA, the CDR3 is TGTGCCAGCAGCTATCGGACAGAAAAAGAGACCCAGTACTTC. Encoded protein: CASSYRTEKETQYF.

The CDR3 region is CASSIRSSLAGGPHEQFF. The CDR3 bases are TGTGCCAGTAGTATTCGGAGCTCCCTAGCGGGAGGGCCACATGAGCAGTTCTTC. The rearrangement joins TRBV19 to TRBJ2-1; 12 bases are a match to TRBD2. The ends lost 3 bases at V and 8 bases at J; junction bases unmatched: 14. CDR1 is LNHDA, CDR2 SQIVND, per germline (reference sequence). The CDR3 consists of 18 residues.

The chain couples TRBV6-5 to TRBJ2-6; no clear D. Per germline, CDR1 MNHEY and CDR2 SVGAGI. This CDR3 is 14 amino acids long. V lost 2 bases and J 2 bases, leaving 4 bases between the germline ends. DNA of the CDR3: TGTGCCAGCAGTTACACACCTGGGGCCAACGTCCTGACTTTC. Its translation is CASSYTPGANVLTF.

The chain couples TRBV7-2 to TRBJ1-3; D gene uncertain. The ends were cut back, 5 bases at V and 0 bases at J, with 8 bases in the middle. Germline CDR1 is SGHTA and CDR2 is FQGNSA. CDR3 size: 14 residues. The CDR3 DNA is TGTGCCAGCAGCCATAAAGGCTCTGGAAACACCATATATTTT. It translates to CASSHKGSGNTIYF. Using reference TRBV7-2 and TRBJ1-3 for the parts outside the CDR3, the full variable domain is GAGVSQSPSNKVTEKGKDVELRCDPISGHTALYWYRQSLGQGLEFLIYFQGNSAPDKSGLPSDRFSAERTGGSVSTLTIQRTQQEDSAVYLCASSHKGSGNTIYFGEGSWLTVV.

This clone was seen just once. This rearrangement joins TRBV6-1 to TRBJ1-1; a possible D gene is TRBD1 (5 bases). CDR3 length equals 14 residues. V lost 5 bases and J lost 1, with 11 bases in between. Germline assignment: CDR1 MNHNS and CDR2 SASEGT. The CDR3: CASSQAGPNTEAFF. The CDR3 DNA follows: TGTGCCAGCAGTCAGGCAGGGCCGAACACTGAAGCTTTCTTT.

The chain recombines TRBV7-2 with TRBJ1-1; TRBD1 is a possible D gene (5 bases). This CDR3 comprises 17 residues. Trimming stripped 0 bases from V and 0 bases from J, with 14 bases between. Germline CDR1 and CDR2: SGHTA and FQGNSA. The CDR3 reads CASSLAGELFMNTEAFF. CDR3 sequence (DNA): TGTGCCAGCAGCTTAGCAGGGGAGCTGTTTATGAACACTGAAGCTTTCTTT.

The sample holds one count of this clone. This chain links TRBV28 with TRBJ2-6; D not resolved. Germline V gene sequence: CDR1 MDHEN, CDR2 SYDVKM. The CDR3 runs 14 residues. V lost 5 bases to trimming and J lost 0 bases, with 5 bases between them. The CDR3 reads CASSRVSGANVLTF. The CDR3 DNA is TGTGCCAGCAGTAGGGTCTCTGGGGCCAACGTCCTGACTTTC.

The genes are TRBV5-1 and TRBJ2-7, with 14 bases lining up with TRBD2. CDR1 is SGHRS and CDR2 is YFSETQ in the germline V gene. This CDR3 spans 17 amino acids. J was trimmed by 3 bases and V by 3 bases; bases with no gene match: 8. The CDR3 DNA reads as TGCGCCAGCAGCTGGGGGACTAGCGGGAGTCTTATCTACGAGCAGTACTTC. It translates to CASSWGTSGSLIYEQYF.

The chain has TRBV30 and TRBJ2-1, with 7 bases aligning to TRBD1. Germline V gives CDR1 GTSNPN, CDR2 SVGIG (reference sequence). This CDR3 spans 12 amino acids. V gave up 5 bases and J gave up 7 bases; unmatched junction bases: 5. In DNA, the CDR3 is TGTGCCTGGTCCCGGGACAGAAATGAGCAGTTCTTC. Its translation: CAWSRDRNEQFF.

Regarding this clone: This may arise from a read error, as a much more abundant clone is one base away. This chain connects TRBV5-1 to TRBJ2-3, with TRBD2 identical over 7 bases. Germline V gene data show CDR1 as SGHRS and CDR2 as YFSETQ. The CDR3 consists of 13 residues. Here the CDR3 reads CVSSLETSRTQYF. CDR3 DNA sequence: TGCGTCAGCAGCTTGGAGACTAGCAGGACGCAGTATTTT.

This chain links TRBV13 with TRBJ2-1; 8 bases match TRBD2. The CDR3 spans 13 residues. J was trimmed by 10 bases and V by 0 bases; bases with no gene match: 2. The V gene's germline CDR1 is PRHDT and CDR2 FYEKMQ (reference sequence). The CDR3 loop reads CASSLGAGGEQFF. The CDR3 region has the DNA TGTGCCAGCAGCTTAGGCGCGGGAGGCGAGCAGTTCTTC.

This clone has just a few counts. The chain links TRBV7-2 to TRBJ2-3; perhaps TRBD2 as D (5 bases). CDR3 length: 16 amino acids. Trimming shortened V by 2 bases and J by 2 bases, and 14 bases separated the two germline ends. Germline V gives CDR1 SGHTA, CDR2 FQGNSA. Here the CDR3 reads CASSLYRRPNTDTQYF. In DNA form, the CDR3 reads TGTGCCAGCAGCTTATATCGGAGGCCCAACACAGATACGCAGTATTTT.

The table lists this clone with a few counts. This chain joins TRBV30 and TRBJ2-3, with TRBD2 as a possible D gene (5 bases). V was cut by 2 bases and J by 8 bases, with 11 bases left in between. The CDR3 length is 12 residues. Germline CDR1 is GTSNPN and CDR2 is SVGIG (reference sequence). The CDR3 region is CAWSQLGGTQYF. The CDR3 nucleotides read TGTGCCTGGAGTCAACTCGGAGGTACGCAGTATTTT.

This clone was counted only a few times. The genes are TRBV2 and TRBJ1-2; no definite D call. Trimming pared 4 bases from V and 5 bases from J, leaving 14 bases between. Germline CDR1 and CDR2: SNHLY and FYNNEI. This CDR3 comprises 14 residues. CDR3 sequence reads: CASSGRERVYGYTF. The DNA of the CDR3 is TGTGCCAGCAGTGGGAGGGAAAGGGTGTATGGCTACACCTTC.

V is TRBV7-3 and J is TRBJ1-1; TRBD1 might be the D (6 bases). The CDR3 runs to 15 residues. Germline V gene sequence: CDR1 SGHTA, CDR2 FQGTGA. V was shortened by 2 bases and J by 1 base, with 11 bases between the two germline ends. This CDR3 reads CASSLYGGRNTEAFF. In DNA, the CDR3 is TGTGCCAGCAGCTTATATGGGGGGCGGAACACTGAAGCTTTCTTT. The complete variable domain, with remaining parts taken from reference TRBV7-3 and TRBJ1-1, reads GAGVSQTPSNKVTEKGKYVELRCDPISGHTALYWYRQSLGQGPEFLIYFQGTGAADDSGLPNDRFFAVRPEGSVSTLKIQRTERGDSAVYLCASSLYGGRNTEAFFGQGTRLTVV.

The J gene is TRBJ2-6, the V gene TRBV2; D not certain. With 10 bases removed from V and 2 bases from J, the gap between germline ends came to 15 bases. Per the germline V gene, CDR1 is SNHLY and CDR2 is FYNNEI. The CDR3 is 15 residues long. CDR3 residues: CATSTEVPGANVLTF. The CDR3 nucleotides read TGTGCCACCTCCACCGAGGTCCCTGGGGCCAACGTCCTGACTTTC.

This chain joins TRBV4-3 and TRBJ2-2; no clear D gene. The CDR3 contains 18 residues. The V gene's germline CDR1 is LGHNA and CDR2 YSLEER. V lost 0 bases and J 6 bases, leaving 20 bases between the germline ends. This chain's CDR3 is CASSQEATRLLTSGELFF. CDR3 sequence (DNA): TGCGCCAGCAGCCAAGAGGCCACAAGGCTCCTAACCTCCGGGGAGCTGTTTTTT.

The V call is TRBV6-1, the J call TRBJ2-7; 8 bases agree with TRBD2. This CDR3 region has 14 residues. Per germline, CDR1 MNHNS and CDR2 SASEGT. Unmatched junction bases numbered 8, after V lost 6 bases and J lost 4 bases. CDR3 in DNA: TGTGCCAGCAGCTACCATGGCGGGAGGTACGAGCAGTACTTC. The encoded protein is CASSYHGGRYEQYF.

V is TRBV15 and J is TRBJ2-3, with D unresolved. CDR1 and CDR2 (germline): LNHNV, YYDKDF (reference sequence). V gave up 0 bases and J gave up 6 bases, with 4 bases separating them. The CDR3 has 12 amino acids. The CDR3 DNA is TGTGCCACCAGCAGAGATAGCGATACGCAGTATTTT. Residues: CATSRDSDTQYF.

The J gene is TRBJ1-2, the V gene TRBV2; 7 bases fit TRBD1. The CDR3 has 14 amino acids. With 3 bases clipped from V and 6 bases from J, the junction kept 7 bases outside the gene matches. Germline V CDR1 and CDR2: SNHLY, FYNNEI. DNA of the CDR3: TGTGCCAGCAGTGACCGACAGGGTACGGATGGCTACACCTTC. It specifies CASSDRQGTDGYTF.

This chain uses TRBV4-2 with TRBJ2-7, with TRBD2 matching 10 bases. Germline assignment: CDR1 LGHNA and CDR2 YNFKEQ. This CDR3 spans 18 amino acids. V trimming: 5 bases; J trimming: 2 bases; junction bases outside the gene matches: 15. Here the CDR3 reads CASSSRPFGAGGTYEQYF. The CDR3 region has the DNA TGTGCCAGCAGCTCTCGACCCTTCGGAGCGGGAGGGACCTACGAGCAGTACTTC.

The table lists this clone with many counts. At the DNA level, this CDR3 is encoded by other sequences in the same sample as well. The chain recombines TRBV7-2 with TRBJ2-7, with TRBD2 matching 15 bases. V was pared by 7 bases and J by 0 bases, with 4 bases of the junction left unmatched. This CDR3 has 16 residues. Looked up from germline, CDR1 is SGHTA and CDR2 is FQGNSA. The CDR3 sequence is CASNRGLAGGSYEQYF. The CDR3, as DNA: TGTGCCAGCAATCGGGGACTAGCGGGGGGCTCCTACGAGCAGTACTTC.

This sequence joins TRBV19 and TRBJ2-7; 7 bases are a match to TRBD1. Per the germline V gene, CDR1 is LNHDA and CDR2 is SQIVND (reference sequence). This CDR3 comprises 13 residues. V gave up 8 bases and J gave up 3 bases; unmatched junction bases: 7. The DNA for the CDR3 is TGTGCCAGTGGACAGGATAAACGCTACGAGCAGTACTTC. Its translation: CASGQDKRYEQYF.

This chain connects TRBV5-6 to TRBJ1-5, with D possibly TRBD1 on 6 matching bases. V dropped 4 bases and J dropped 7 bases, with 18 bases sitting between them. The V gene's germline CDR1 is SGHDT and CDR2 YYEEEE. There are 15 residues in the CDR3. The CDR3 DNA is TGTGCCAGCAGCCGGACACAGGGAGGAGGGCAGCCCCAGCATTTT. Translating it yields CASSRTQGGGQPQHF.

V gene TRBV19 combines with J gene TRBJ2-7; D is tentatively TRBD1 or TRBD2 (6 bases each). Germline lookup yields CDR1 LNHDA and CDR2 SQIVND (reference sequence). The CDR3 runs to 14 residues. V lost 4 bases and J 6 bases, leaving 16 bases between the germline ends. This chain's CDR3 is CASSTGRGLGEQYF. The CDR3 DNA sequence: TGTGCCAGTAGTACGGGTCGGGGGCTCGGCGAGCAGTACTTC.

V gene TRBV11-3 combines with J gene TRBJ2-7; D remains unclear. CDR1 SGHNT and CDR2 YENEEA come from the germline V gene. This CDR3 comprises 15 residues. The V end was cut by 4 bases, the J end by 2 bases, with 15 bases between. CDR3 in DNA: TGTGCCAGCAGCTCACAAGCGACGGCCGCCTACGAGCAGTACTTC. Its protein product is CASSSQATAAYEQYF.

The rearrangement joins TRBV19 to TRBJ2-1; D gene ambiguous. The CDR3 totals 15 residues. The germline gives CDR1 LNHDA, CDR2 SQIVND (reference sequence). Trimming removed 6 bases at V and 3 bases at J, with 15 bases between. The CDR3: CASRFDPASYNEQFF. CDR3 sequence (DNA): TGTGCCAGTAGATTCGATCCCGCTAGCTACAATGAGCAGTTCTTC. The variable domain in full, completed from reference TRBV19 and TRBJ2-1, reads DGGITQSPKYLFRKEGQNVTLSCEQNLNHDAMYWYRQDPGQGLRLIYYSQIVNDFQKGDIAEGYSVSREKKESFPLTVTSAQKNPTAFYLCASRFDPASYNEQFFGPGTRLTVL.

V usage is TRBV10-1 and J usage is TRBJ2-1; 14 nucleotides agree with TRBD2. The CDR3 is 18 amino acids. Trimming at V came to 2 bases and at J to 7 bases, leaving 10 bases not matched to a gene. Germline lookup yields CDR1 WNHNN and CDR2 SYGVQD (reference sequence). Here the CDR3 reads CASSESPGTSGSYNEQFF. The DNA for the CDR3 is TGCGCCAGCAGTGAGAGCCCCGGGACTAGCGGGAGTTATAATGAGCAGTTCTTC.

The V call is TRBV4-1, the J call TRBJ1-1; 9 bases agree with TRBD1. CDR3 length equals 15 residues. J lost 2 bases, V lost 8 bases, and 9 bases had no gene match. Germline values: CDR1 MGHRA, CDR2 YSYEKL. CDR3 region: CASGDRVYSNTEAFF. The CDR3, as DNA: TGCGCCAGCGGGGACAGGGTCTATTCAAACACTGAAGCTTTCTTT.